This TCR beta chain was observed in a study of long-term antiretroviral therapy in people with HIV (dated by TCRdb to between 2021 and 2022). For the wider study: The earliest samples were collected approximately a decade before the 2015 WHO recommendation for immediate ART, a period when ART was typically delayed until CD4 counts fell. A retrospective serial study tested whether changes in peripheral blood TRB repertoire composition and diversity were associated with ART initiation and durable HIV suppression. No cross-contamination during QIAcube processing was shown when test extractions of a monoclonal T-cell line were performed alongside fewer than 40 polyclonal samples. The cohort contributed about 200 cryopreserved PBMC samples from 30 adults with confirmed HIV infection, collected serially over a mean of roughly 6 years (range 1-12). Of the roughly 30 participants with HIV, 10 to 11 were female. On the study overall, not on this receptor specifically: Limited PBMC availability meant only the TCR beta chain was sequenced, without alpha chain pairing. CDR3 length ranges in HIV repertoires were narrower than in controls, and network structure suggested an antigen-experienced repertoire with only a slight naive shift after ART. Expanded TRB clones identified before ART initiation dominated the repertoire at all time points, although this dominance fluctuated and declined in many PLHIV after ART. No data were available on ART adherence, viral resistance or therapy changes, limiting inferences about post-ART repertoire changes. Samples dated from the mid-2000s to the late 2010s, and the ART regimens used may be less effective than current ones. ART initiation was associated with a significant increase in TRB diversity, but diversity stayed significantly below transplant donor controls even after long-term ART. Unsorted PBMC were profiled instead of sorted CD4+ and CD8+ T cells because pre-ART samples had limited cell numbers.

As regards this clone: The clone's antigen remains unknown. There are no base qualities to consult, and no much larger clone falls within one base.

Sequencing of the TRB variable region was done with the immunoSEQ hsTCRB v3.0 assay at survey level resolution. TRB sequencing targeted a depth of about 40,000-50,000 T-cell genomes per sample. TRB libraries were pooled and sequenced on an Illumina MiSeq using a v3 150-cycle kit. The original methods were these. Repertoire analysis ran in R within a reproducible Nextflow workflow covering QC, data transformation and analysis. LymphoSeq2, an R package for AIRR-Seq data exploration, was used to implement custom analyses. After excluding a handful of samples that yielded fewer than 5000 total TRB sequences, roughly 190 HIV repertoires remained for analysis. Of the 188 retained HIV repertoires, almost 60 were collected before and about 130 after ART initiation. Repertoires were downsampled to 5000 TRB nucleotide sequences, with summary statistics averaged over 100 downsampling iterations. Only TRB sequences with CDR3 regions of at least seven amino acids were retained for analysis. Two measures captured diversity: a Shannon entropy-derived clonality score and the Gini coefficient. In repertoire networks, the top 5000 CDR3 amino acid sequences were linked whenever an edit distance of one separated two sequences. For TRB CDR3 amino acid sequences, antigen specificity groups and MHC restriction were predicted with GLIPH2. To flag known CMV, EBV, HIV or tissue antigen associations, CDR3 amino acid sequences were matched against VDJdb and McPAS-TCR. Pre-ART, post-ART and control groups were compared with Wilcoxon signed-rank tests and Holm-Bonferroni correction. TCRdb provides this immuneACCESS table in a form limited to in-frame rearrangements. Some clones are lacking; in checked studies, under half of them reflect an unresolved V gene, and why the rest are absent is not known. Clone size and V and J calls were adopted from that table, with D and trimming inferred from the DNA. The sample yields about 29,000 clones; approximately 95% were counted once. The ten largest clones add up to 7% to 8.5% of the sample.

Inclusion was restricted to participants for whom at least one PBMC sample before ART initiation and at least two post-ART samples were available. All participants with HIV were treated in the United States of America. Before DNA extraction, cryopreserved samples of roughly 1-11 million PBMC were thawed and then washed. At the time of the earliest PBMC sample, participants with HIV were aged between roughly 20 and 54 years. PBMC samples from each participant spanned 1-4 timepoints before ART initiation and 2-8 timepoints after ART initiation, with a median of 7 samples. Serial HIV viral load, CD4+ T-cell count, ART history and demographic data were obtained for every participant. Genomic DNA was extracted from unsorted PBMC with a Qiagen kit on a QIAcube, with processing performed in batches of 12 samples. After removal of 7 bases from V and 0 bases from J, the junction retains 8 bases not matched to a gene. In the germline V gene, CDR1 corresponds to SGHTA and CDR2 to FQGNSA. Reading from cysteine to phenylalanine, the CDR3 counts 15 amino acids. The DNA shown is the 45-base CDR3, in frame from base 1.

The chain uses TRBV7-2 and TRBJ1-2, and 7 junction bases match TRBD1. The sequencing here drew on unsorted PBMCs, taken 5.3 years after starting antiretroviral therapy. The sequence came from a man aged 25-45 years with HIV. The nucleotides are TGTGCCAGCAACCTACAGGGGCAGTCTAACTATGGCTACACCTTC. This translates into CASNLQGQSNYGYTF.